The entry below describes one TCR beta chain. The sample is drawn from a study of CD8 T cells in ankylosing spondylitis. Germline values: CDR1 LGHDT, CDR2 YNNKEL (reference sequence). This CDR3 comprises 18 residues. The V and J ends lost 4 bases and 2 bases, in that order; junction bases with no gene match: 12. TCR beta libraries were made by quantitative 5'-RACE with molecular barcodes. TCRdb passed the 5' RACE reads through MiXCR, listing each CDR3 protein once. Of approximately 140,000 distinct CDR3 sequences listed, roughly 44% are singletons. The sample comprised synovial fluid, either unsorted or a sorted T cell fraction (not recorded which). The chain uses TRBV3-1 and TRBJ1-5, with 9 bases that match TRBD1. This receptor was obtained from a male donor with ankylosing spondylitis. CDR3 region: CASSPRRQGEEGNQPQHF. Written as DNA, the CDR3 is TGTGCCAGCAGCCCCCGGAGACAGGGGGAGGAGGGCAATCAGCCCCAGCATTTT.